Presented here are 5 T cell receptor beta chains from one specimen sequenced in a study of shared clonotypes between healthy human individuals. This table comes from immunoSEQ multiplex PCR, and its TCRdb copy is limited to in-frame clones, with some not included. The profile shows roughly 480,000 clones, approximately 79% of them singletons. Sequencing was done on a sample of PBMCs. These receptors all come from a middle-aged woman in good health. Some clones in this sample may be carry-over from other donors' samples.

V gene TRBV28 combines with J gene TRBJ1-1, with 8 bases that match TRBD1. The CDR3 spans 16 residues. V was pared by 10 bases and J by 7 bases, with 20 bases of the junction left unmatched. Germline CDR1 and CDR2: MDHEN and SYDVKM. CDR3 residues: CATQGTGSGGALEAFF. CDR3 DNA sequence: TGTGCCACCCAAGGGACAGGTTCTGGTGGGGCCCTTGAAGCTTTCTTT.

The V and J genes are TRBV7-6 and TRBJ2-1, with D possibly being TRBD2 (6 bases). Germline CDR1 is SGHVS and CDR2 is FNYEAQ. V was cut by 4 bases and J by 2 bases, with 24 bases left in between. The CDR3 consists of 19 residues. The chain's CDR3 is CASSSFGGNLKRTYNEQFF. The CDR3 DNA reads TGTGCCAGCAGCTCCTTTGGGGGGAACCTCAAAAGGACCTACAATGAGCAGTTCTTC.

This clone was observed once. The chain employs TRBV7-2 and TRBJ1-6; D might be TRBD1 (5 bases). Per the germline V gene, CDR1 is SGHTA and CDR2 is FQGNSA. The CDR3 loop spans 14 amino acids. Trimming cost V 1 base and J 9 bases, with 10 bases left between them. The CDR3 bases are TGTGCCAGCAGCTTAGAGCAGGGAGGTTCACCCCTCCACTTT. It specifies CASSLEQGGSPLHF.

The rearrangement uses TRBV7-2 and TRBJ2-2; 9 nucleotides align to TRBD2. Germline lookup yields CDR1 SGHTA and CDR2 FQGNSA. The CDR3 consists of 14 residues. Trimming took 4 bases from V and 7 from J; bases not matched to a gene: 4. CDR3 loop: CASSYLAGSGELFF. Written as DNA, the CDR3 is TGTGCCAGCAGCTATCTAGCGGGAAGCGGGGAGCTGTTTTTT.

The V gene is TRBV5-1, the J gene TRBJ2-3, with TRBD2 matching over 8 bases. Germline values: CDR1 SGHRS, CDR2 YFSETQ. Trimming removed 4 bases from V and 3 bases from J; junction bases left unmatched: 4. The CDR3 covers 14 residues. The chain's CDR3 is CASSPGGGTDTQYF. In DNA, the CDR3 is TGCGCCAGCAGCCCCGGGGGGGGGACAGATACGCAGTATTTT. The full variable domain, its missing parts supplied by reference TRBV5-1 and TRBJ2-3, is KAGVTQTPRYLIKTRGQQVTLSCSPISGHRSVSWYQQTPGQGLQFLFEYFSETQRNKGNFPGRFSGRQFSNSRSEMNVSTLELGDSALYLCASSPGGGTDTQYFGPGTRLTVL.